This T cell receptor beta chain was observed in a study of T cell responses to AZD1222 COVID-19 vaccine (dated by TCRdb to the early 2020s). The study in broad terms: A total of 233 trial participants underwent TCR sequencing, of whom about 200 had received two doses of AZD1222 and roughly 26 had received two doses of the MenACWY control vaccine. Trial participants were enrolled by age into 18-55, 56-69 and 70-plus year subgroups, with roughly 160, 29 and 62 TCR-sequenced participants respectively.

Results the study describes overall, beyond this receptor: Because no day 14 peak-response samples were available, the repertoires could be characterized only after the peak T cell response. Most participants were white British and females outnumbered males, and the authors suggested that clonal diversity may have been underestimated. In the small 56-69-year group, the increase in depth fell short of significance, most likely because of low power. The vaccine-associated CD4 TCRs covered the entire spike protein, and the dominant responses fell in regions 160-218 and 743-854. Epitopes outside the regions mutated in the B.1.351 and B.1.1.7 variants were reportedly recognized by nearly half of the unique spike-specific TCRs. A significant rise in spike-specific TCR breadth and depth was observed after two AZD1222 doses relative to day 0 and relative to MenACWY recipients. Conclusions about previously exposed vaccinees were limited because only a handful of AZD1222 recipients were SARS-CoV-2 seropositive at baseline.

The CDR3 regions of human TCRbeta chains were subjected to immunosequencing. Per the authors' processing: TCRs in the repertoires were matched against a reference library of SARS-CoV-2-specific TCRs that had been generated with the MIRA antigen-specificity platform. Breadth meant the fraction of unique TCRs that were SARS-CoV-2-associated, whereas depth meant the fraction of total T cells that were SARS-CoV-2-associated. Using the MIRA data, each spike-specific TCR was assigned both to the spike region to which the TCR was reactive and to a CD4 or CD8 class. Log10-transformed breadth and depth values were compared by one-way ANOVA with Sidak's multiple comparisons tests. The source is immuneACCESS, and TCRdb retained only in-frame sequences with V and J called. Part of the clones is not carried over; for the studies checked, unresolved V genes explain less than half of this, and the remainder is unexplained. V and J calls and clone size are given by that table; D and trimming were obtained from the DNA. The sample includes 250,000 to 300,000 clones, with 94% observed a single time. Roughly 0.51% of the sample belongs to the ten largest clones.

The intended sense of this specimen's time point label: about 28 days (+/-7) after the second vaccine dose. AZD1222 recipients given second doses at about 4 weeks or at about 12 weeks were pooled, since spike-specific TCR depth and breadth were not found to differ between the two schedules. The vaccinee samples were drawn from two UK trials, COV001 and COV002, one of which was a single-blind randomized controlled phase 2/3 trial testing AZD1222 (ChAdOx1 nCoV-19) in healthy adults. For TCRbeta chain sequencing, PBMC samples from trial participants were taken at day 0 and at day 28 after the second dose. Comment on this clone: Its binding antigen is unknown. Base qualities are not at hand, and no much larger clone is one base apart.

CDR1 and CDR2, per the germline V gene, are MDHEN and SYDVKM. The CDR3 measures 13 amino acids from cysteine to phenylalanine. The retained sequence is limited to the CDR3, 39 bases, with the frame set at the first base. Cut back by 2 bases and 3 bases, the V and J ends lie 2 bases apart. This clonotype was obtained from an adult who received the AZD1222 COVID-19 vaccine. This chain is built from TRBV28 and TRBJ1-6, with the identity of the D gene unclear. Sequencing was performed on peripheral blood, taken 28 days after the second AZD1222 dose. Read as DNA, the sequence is TGTGCCAGCAGTTTAGACTATAATTCACCCCTCCACTTT. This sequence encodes CASSLDYNSPLHF.